Ten or more counts support the clone carrying this T cell receptor beta chain. Its antigen remains unknown. The data were taken from a study of T cells after yellow fever vaccination. Germline V gene data show CDR1 as MNHEY and CDR2 as SVGEGT. The ends were cut back, 6 bases at V and 0 bases at J, with 17 bases in the middle. CDR3 length: 16 residues. UMIs and a universal primer site were added when TCR cDNA was made by 5'RACE template switching. TCRdb redid the calling of the 5' RACE reads with MiXCR, one entry per CDR3 protein. The table lists a few hundred thousand distinct CDR3 sequences, 4% of them singletons, with about 24% in the top ten. General observations from the study: The study found a weaker secondary response that peaked faster, day 5 versus 15. There was a possibility that FACS-sorted repertoires contained abundant clonotypes contaminating from the bulk population.

The genes are TRBV6-2 or TRBV6-3 and TRBJ1-1, with D possibly being TRBD1 (5 bases). The receptor comes from a man younger than 30 who received the YFV17D yellow fever vaccine. The source material was PBMCs, sampled 5 days after the yellow fever booster vaccination. The CDR3 coding sequence is TGTGCCAGCAGCCCCAGAAGGGGCGTAATGAACACTGAAGCTTTCTTT. Its translation: CASSPRRGVMNTEAFF.